This TCR beta chain was documented in a study of blood T cells in healthy people across ages. A J-beta primer mix and a sample-barcoded 5' primer were used in a second PCR of roughly 7 to 12 cycles. TCRdb used MiXCR to reprocess the 5' RACE reads, holding one entry per CDR3 protein. The data show about 800,000 distinct CDR3 sequences, 58% seen once. Donors were systemically healthy Caucasian individuals from Russia aged 6 to 90 years. Peripheral blood, about 9.3 milliliters per donor, was collected. Study outcomes and limitations: Whereas aged donors had fewer naive CD4+ cells, long-lived donors had more of them and higher diversity. TCR beta diversity tracked closely with naive T cell percentage.

In regard to this clonotype: Its cognate antigen is unknown.

The TCR was taken from a man younger than 40 in good health. Sequencing used blood.

The CDR3 reads CSAVGQTDYGYTF. Written as DNA, the CDR3 is TGCAGTGCAGTGGGCCAGACGGACTATGGCTACACCTTC. The chain links TRBV20-1 to TRBJ1-2; no reliable D call. Trimming took 6 bases from V and 3 from J, leaving 14 bases between them. This CDR3 is 13 amino acids long. Per the germline V gene, CDR1 is DFQATT and CDR2 is SNEGSKA (reference sequence).